These 19 T cell receptor beta chains share one sample of origin, sequenced in a study of blood T cell repertoires in COVID-19 (TCRdb year 2020). Library generation was performed with the immunoSEQ multiplex PCR assay. Imported from immuneACCESS, the table was reduced by TCRdb to in-frame sequences with V and J called. These copies leave out some clones; in studies compared against another copy, an unresolved V gene accounts for under half, and the cause of the remainder is not known. This sample holds around 250,000 clones; more than 85% were observed only once. The ten largest clones add up to 3.6% of the sample. The sample was peripheral blood. The receptors were gathered from a young man with active or convalescent COVID-19.

J is TRBJ2-6 and V is TRBV6-1; 7 bases match TRBD1. The length of the CDR3 is 18 residues. After removal of 3 bases from V and 1 base from J, the junction contained 9 bases not matched to a gene. The germline gives CDR1 MNHNS, CDR2 SASEGT. The CDR3 loop is CASSDRGPNPSGANVLTF. For the CDR3, the DNA is TGTGCCAGCAGTGATAGGGGGCCTAACCCTTCTGGGGCCAACGTCCTGACTTTC.

This chain uses TRBV11-2 with TRBJ2-2, with a weak D call TRBD2 (6 bases). The CDR3 is 14 residues long. The germline V gene has CDR1 SGHAT and CDR2 FQNNGV. V lost 0 bases to trimming and J lost 6 bases, with 8 bases between them. This chain's CDR3 is CASSLEVAAGELFF. Here the CDR3 DNA reads TGTGCCAGCAGCTTAGAGGTAGCGGCCGGGGAGCTGTTTTTT. Drawing the rest from reference TRBV11-2 and TRBJ2-2, the complete variable domain is EAGVAQSPRYKIIEKRQSVAFWCNPISGHATLYWYQQILGQGPKLLIQFQNNGVVDDSQLPKDRFSAERLKGVDSTLKIQPAKLEDSAVYLCASSLEVAAGELFFGEGSRLTVL.

The chain is built from TRBV3-1 (or the pseudogene TRBV3-2) and TRBJ2-2; 8 bases are shared with TRBD2. The CDR3 covers 17 residues. V shed 8 bases and J 5 bases; nucleotides not matched to a gene: 16. The germline V gene has CDR1 LGHDT and CDR2 YNNKEL (reference sequence). DNA for the CDR3: TGTGCCAGCCAGGCACGTAGCGGGGTCGGAACGACCGGGGAGCTGTTTTTT. Translated, it gives CASQARSGVGTTGELFF.

The chain uses TRBV29-1 and TRBJ2-3; TRBD1 is a possible D gene (6 bases). The CDR3 consists of 13 residues. V lost 7 bases to trimming and J lost 4 bases, with 15 bases between them. CDR1 is SQVTM, CDR2 ANQGSEA, per germline. The CDR3 protein is CSADQGFADTQYF. The CDR3, as DNA: TGCAGCGCGGATCAGGGGTTCGCAGATACGCAGTATTTT.

The CDR3 DNA is TGTGCCAGCAGCCTACAGGGTAGCTCTGAAGCTTTCTTT. This codes for CASSLQGSSEAFF. The J gene is TRBJ1-1, the V gene TRBV7-2; D is perhaps TRBD1 (6 bases). Germline assignment: CDR1 SGHTA and CDR2 FQGNSA. This CDR3 region has 13 residues. Trimming cost V 5 bases and J 6 bases, with 13 bases left between them.

The chain has TRBV2 and TRBJ2-2; 12 bases agree with TRBD2. Germline assignment: CDR1 SNHLY and CDR2 FYNNEI. V lost 6 bases, J lost 5 bases, and 7 bases stayed unmatched. CDR3 length equals 16 residues. As DNA, the CDR3 is TGTGCCAGCAGCGGACTAGCGGGGTTTGGGACCGGGGAGCTGTTTTTT. This sequence encodes CASSGLAGFGTGELFF. Combining the CDR3 with reference TRBV2 and TRBJ2-2 gives the whole variable domain EPEVTQTPSHQVTQMGQEVILRCVPISNHLYFYWYRQILGQKVEFLVSFYNNEISEKSEIFDDQFSVERPDGSNFTLKIRSTKLEDSAMYFCASSGLAGFGTGELFFGEGSRLTVL.

This rearrangement joins TRBV29-1 to TRBJ1-2; TRBD1 agrees at 7 bases. The germline gives CDR1 SQVTM, CDR2 ANQGSEA. The CDR3 runs 11 residues. J was trimmed by 9 bases and V by 5 bases; bases with no gene match: 6. CDR3 residues: CSVHAGGSYTF. The CDR3 DNA reads TGCAGCGTTCATGCAGGGGGTAGCTACACCTTC.

The CDR3 protein is CASSNRGSINEKLFF. CDR3 DNA sequence: TGTGCCAGTAGTAACAGGGGATCCATTAATGAAAAACTGTTTTTT. V and J are TRBV19 and TRBJ1-4; 7 nucleotides line up with TRBD1. The CDR3 spans 15 residues. Looked up from germline, CDR1 is LNHDA and CDR2 is SQIVND (reference sequence). J gave up 4 bases and V 4 bases, and 6 bases lay outside the gene matches.

In its sample, this clone was seen a few times. The chain's CDR3 is CASSPRTGENQPQHF. The CDR3 nucleotides are TGTGCCAGCAGTCCGAGGACAGGGGAGAATCAGCCCCAGCATTTT. The chain uses TRBV27 and TRBJ1-5, with 9 positions matching TRBD1. CDR3 length equals 15 residues. Germline CDR1 MNHEY, CDR2 SMNVEV (reference sequence). The junction had 6 bases not matched to a gene; V was cut back by 5 bases and J by 4 bases.

The V gene is TRBV24-1, the J gene TRBJ1-5; TRBD1 matches 8 bases. Germline CDR1 KGHDR, CDR2 SFDVKD. V lost 2 bases, J lost 4 bases, and 3 bases stayed unmatched. This CDR3 region has 15 residues. The DNA for the CDR3 is TGTGCCACCAGTGATTCCCGGACAGGGAATCAGCCCCAGCATTTT. Translated, it gives CATSDSRTGNQPQHF.

The chain uses TRBV28 and TRBJ1-2, with 8 bases matching TRBD1. The junction had 5 bases not matched to a gene; V was cut back by 3 bases and J by 8 bases. The CDR3 contains 13 residues. The germline CDR1 and CDR2 sequences are MDHEN and SYDVKM. CDR3 bases: TGTGCCAGCAGTTTCGGTCGACAGGGGGGCTACACCTTC. This translates into CASSFGRQGGYTF.

To note about this clone: Within the sample, other DNA sequences also encode this same CDR3. V gene TRBV5-4 combines with J gene TRBJ2-7; tentatively, D is TRBD2 (5 bases). The CDR3 totals 14 residues. Germline assignment: CDR1 SGHNT and CDR2 YYREEE (reference sequence). V was pared by 0 bases and J by 0 bases, with 7 bases between. As DNA, the CDR3 is TGTGCCAGCAGCTTGGGAGGGAGCTCCTACGAGCAGTACTTC. Protein: CASSLGGSSYEQYF. Supplemented by reference TRBV5-4 and TRBJ2-7, the full variable domain reads ETGVTQSPTHLIKTRGQQVTLRCSSQSGHNTVSWYQQALGQGPQFIFQYYREEENGRGNFPPRFSGLQFPNYSSELNVNALELDDSALYLCASSLGGSSYEQYFGPGTRLTVT.

The chain links TRBV5-6 to TRBJ1-2; TRBD1 might be the D (5 bases). Trimming stripped 4 bases from V and 5 bases from J, with 18 bases between. Germline loops: CDR1 SGHDT, CDR2 YYEEEE. The CDR3 length is 15 residues. The CDR3 loop reads CASSPPGQGRYGYTF. For the CDR3, the DNA is TGTGCCAGCAGCCCACCTGGGCAGGGCCGATATGGCTACACCTTC.

This chain joins TRBV14 and TRBJ1-6; 7 bases line up with TRBD1. The germline V gene has CDR1 SGHDN and CDR2 FVKESK. The CDR3 totals 15 residues. V was clipped by 0 bases and J by 9 bases; unmatched bases: 5. In nucleotides, the CDR3 is TGTGCCAGCAGCCAAGAGGTTGAGGGGGCTTCACCCCTCCACTTT. Its translation: CASSQEVEGASPLHF.

The DNA for the CDR3 is TGTGCCAGCAGTGAACTCACAGGGTTGGGCTCTGGAAACACCATATATTTT. Protein sequence: CASSELTGLGSGNTIYF. This chain joins TRBV2 and TRBJ1-3; maybe TRBD1 (6 bases). Germline V gene data show CDR1 as SNHLY and CDR2 as FYNNEI. This CDR3 comprises 17 residues. The V end lost 2 bases, the J end lost 0 bases, and 14 bases lay between the germline ends.

The rearrangement joins TRBV30 to TRBJ2-7; D is unclear. This CDR3 has 16 residues. CDR1 is GTSNPN and CDR2 is SVGIG in the germline V gene (reference sequence). The V and J ends lost 4 bases and 7 bases respectively, with 26 bases between them. CDR3 protein: CAWIQRPMETPPEQYF. CDR3 DNA sequence: TGTGCCTGGATTCAAAGGCCAATGGAGACCCCCCCAGAGCAGTACTTC.

The V and J genes are TRBV7-2 and TRBJ1-2; TRBD1 matches at 7 bases. V shed 6 bases and J 8 bases; nucleotides not matched to a gene: 6. This CDR3 is built from 12 residues. CDR1 and CDR2 (germline): SGHTA, FQGNSA. CDR3 DNA sequence: TGTGCCAGCAGTTCAGGGGGGATCGGCTACACCTTC. This translates into CASSSGGIGYTF.

This clone was detected only a few times. The chain couples TRBV11-2 to TRBJ2-7; D unresolved. The CDR3 totals 11 residues. Germline CDR1 and CDR2: SGHAT and FQNNGV. V dropped 5 bases and J dropped 6 bases, with 8 bases sitting between them. The CDR3 nucleotides read TGTGCCAGCAGCACAGACACCGAGCAGTACTTC. Translation gives CASSTDTEQYF. The full variable domain, its missing parts supplied by reference TRBV11-2 and TRBJ2-7, is EAGVAQSPRYKIIEKRQSVAFWCNPISGHATLYWYQQILGQGPKLLIQFQNNGVVDDSQLPKDRFSAERLKGVDSTLKIQPAKLEDSAVYLCASSTDTEQYFGPGTRLTVT.

The chain couples TRBV4-1 to TRBJ1-1; D ambiguous. V lost 0 bases and J lost 2, with 10 bases in between. CDR3 length: 15 amino acids. CDR1 is MGHRA and CDR2 is YSYEKL in the germline V gene. The CDR3 coding sequence is TGCGCCAGCAGCCAAGAACGAGGGCGAAACACTGAAGCTTTCTTT. Amino acid sequence: CASSQERGRNTEAFF.